This T cell receptor (beta chain) was sequenced during a study of blood T cell repertoires in COVID-19. Study overall: The United States, Italy and Spain supplied acute and convalescent COVID-19 samples.

The CDR3 extends over 15 amino acids. Germline V CDR1 and CDR2: GTSNPN, SVGIG (reference sequence). Trimming at V came to 3 bases and at J to 6 bases, leaving 10 bases not matched to a gene. The repertoire was sequenced with immunoSEQ multiplex PCR; TCRdb's copy has only in-frame clones and lacks some. The table records 50,000 to 75,000 clones, about 78% of them present only once. Only a few counts were recorded for this clone. This TCR was sampled from a man older than 75 with active or convalescent COVID-19. The chain combines TRBV30 with TRBJ2-1; 8 positions agree with TRBD2. What was sequenced was peripheral blood. The CDR3 sequence: CAWRNLGLASNEQFF. CDR3 nucleotides: TGTGCCTGGAGGAATCTAGGACTAGCTTCCAATGAGCAGTTCTTC. Combining the CDR3 with reference TRBV30 and TRBJ2-1 gives the whole variable domain SQTIHQWPATLVQPVGSPLSLECTVEGTSNPNLYWYRQAAGRGLQLLFYSVGIGQISSEVPQNLSASRPQDRQFILSSKKLLLSDSGFYLCAWRNLGLASNEQFFGPGTRLTVL.